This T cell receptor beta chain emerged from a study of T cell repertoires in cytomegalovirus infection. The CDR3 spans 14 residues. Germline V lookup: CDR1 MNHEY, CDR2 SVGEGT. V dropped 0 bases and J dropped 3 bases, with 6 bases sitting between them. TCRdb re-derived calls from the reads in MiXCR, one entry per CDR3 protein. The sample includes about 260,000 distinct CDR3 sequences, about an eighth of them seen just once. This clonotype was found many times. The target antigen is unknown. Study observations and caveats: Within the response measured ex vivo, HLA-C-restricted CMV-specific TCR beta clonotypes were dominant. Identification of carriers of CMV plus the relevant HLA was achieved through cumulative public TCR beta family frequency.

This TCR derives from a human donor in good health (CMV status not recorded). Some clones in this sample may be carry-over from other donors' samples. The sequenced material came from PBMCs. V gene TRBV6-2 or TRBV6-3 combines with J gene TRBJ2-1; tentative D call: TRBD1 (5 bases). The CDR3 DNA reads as TGTGCCAGCAGTTACTCGACAGACTACAATGAGCAGTTCTTC. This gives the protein CASSYSTDYNEQFF.